Sequencing of this T cell receptor (beta chain) was carried out in a study of STAT5B mutations in CD4+ large granular lymphocyte leukemia (dated by TCRdb to between 2021 and 2024). Some background on the complete study: Among the healthy controls, the CDR3 'QG' motif was associated with a particular HLA allele. The purity of purified fractions was confirmed by flow cytometry on FACSCanto II or FACSVerse to exceed 95% among lymphocytes. TCRbeta repertoires of CD4+ T-cell large granular lymphocyte leukemia patients were compared with those of healthy blood donors.

Buffy coats from under 40 blood donors, supplied by the Finnish Red Cross blood service, were used as healthy controls. All TCR-sequenced material derived from peripheral blood: patient blood samples and healthy donor buffy coats. Peripheral blood mononuclear cells were isolated by Ficoll-Hypaque gradient centrifugation. Magnetic purification was used to isolate CD4+ cells from the buffy coats of the healthy controls. The Gentra Puregene Cell and Tissue kit was used for genomic DNA extraction, and quantification was performed on a Qubit 2.0 fluorometer. Regarding this clone: The antigen it binds to is not known. Base quality data are lacking; no much larger clone is found one base away.

The immunoSEQ assay at survey resolution was used to sequence TCRbeta rearrangements from genomic DNA. As for how the authors treated the data: In the TCR sequencing data, the smallest productive clonotype frequency that could be detected was 2.59 x 10-5. Analyses included only productive TCRbeta rearrangements, meaning complete and in-frame sequences. Clonality for each sample was calculated as Simpson clonality in the immunoSEQ Analyzer version 3.0. Clones were binned by frequency as very rare, small, medium, large (1-20%) or hyperexpanded (>20%). Generation probabilities were estimated with OLGA 1.2.3, V-gene circos plots were made with VDJtools, specificities were searched in VDJdb, and CDR3 motifs were identified with GLIPH. TCRdb provides this immuneACCESS table in a form limited to in-frame rearrangements. Some clones are lacking; in checked studies, under half of them reflect an unresolved V gene, and why the rest are absent is not known. That table furnishes V, J and clone size, whereas the DNA furnished D and trimming. The table for this sample lists about 40,000 clones; about four fifths of them were counted only once. The top ten constitute about 3.6% of the sample.

The paper as a whole reports these results and caveats: Each patient's main leukemic clonotypes were private, but approximately 23% of these clonotypes showed up at low frequency in the non-leukemic repertoires of other patients. The data were not HLA-matched, and the relatively small sample size could explain the higher clonality seen in CD4+ compared with CD8+ T-LGLL. Greater clonality appeared to be present in CD4-sorted patient repertoires than in healthy CD4+ repertoires, and the difference was retained after the putative leukemic clones were removed. TRBV06-family usage was enriched among the top patient clones (8/27) compared with healthy controls (2/35).

V lost 7 bases and J lost 1 base; the stretch between them is 13 bases long. Spanning cysteine to phenylalanine, the CDR3 consists of 14 amino acids. Solely the CDR3 DNA is kept, with 42 bases framed from the first base. The CDR1 and CDR2 encoded by the germline V gene (reference sequence) are LNHDA and SQIVND. This sequence originates from a human donor in good health. The sequencing sample was made of CD4+ T cells from blood buffy coats. The chain joins TRBV19 to TRBJ2-5; the D gene assignment is perhaps TRBD1 or TRBD2, with each matching 5 bases. The DNA sequence is as follows: TGTGCCAGTAAGAAATCGGGGACCCAAGAGACCCAGTACTTC. It encodes CASKKSGTQETQYF.